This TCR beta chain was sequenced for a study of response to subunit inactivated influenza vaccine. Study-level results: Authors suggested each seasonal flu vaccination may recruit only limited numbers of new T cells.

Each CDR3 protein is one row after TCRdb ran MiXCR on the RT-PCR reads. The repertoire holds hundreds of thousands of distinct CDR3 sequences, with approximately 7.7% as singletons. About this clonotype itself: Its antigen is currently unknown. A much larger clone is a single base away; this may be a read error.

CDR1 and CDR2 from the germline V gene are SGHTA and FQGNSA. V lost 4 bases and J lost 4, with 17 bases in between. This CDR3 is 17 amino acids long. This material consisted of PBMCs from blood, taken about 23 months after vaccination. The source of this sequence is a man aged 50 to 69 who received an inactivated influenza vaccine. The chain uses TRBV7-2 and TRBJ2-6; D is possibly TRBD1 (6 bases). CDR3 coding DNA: TGTGCCAGCAGCTGGGGCCCAGGGGTTGGCGGGGCCAACGTCCTGACTTTC. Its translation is CASSWGPGVGGANVLTF.